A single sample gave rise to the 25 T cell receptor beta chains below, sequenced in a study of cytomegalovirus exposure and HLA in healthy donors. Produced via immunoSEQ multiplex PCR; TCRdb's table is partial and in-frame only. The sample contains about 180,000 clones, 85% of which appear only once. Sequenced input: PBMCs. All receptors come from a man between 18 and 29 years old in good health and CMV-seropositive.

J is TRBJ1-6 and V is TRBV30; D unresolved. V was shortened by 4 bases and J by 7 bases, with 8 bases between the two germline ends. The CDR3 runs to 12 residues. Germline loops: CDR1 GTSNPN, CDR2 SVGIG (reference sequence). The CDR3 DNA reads TGTGCCTGGAATCGCGGAAATTCACCCCTCCACTTT. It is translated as CAWNRGNSPLHF. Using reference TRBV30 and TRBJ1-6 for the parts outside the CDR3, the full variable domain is SQTIHQWPATLVQPVGSPLSLECTVEGTSNPNLYWYRQAAGRGLQLLFYSVGIGQISSEVPQNLSASRPQDRQFILSSKKLLLSDSGFYLCAWNRGNSPLHFGNGTRLTVT.

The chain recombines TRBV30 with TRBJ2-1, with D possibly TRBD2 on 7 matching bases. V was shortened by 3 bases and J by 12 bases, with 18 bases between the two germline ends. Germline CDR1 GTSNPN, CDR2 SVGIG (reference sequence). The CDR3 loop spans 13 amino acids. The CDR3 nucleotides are TGTGCCTGGAGCGGCCCTCGGGGGGACACGCAGTTCTTC. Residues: CAWSGPRGDTQFF.

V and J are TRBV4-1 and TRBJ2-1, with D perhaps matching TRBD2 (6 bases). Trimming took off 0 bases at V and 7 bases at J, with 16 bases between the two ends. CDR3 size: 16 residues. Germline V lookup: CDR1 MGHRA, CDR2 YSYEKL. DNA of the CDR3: TGCGCCAGCAGCCAAGAATGGGGGGAGGCAGAGAATGAGCAGTTCTTC. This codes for CASSQEWGEAENEQFF.

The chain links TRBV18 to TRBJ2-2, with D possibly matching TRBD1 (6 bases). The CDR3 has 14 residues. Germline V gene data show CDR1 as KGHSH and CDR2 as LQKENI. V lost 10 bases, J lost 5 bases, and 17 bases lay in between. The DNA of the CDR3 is TGTGCCACCCTTGGACAGAGAGGGACCGGGGAGCTGTTTTTT. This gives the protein CATLGQRGTGELFF.

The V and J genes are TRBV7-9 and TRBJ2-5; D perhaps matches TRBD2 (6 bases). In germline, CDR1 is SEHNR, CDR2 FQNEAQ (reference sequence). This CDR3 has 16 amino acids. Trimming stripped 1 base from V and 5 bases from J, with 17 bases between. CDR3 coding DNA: TGTGCCAGCAGCTTAGAAGGCTGGAGGGGCAAGGAGACCCAGTACTTC. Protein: CASSLEGWRGKETQYF.

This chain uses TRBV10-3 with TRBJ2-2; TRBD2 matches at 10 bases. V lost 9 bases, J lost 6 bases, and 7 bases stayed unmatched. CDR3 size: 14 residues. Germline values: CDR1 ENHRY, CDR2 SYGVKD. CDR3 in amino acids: CAIGTSDGPGELFF. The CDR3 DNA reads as TGTGCCATTGGGACTAGCGATGGTCCCGGGGAGCTGTTTTTT.

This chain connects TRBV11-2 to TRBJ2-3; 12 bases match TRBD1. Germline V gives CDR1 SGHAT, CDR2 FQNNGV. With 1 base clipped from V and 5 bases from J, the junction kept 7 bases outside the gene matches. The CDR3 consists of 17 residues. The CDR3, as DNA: TGTGCCAGCAGCTTAGTGGGACAGGGGGCAGGTATAGATACGCAGTATTTT. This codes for CASSLVGQGAGIDTQYF.

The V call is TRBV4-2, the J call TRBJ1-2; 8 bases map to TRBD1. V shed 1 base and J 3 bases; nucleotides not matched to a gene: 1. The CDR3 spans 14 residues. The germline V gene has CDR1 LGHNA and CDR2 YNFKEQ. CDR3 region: CASSQGTGHYGYTF. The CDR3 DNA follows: TGTGCCAGCAGCCAAGGGACAGGGCACTATGGCTACACCTTC.

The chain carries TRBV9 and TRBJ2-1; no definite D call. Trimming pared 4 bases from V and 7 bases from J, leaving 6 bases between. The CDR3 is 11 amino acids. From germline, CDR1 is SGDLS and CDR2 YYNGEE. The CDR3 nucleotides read TGTGCCAGCAGCTCTCTTAATGAGCAGTTCTTC. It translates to CASSSLNEQFF.

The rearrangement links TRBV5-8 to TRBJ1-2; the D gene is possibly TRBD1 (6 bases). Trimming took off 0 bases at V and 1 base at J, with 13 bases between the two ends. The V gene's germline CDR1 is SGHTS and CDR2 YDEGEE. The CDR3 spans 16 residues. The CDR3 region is CASSLGPRTDNYGYTF. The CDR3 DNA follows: TGTGCCAGCAGCTTGGGGCCGCGGACAGATAACTATGGCTACACCTTC.

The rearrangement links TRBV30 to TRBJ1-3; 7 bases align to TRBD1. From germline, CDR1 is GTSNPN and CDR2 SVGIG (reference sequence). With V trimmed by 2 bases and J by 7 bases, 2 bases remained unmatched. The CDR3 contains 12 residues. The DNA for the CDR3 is TGTGCCTGGAGTCCACAGGGGAACACCATATATTTT. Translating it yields CAWSPQGNTIYF.

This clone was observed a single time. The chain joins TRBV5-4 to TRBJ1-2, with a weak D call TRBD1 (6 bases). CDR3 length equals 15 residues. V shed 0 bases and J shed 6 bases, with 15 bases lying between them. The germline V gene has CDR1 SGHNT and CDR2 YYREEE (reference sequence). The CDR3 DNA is TGTGCCAGCAGCTTGGTACCTCGACAGGTGGATGGCTACACCTTC. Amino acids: CASSLVPRQVDGYTF.

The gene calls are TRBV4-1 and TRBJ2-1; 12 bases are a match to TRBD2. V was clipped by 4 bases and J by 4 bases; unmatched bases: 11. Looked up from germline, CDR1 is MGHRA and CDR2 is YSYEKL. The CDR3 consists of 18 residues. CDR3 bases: TGCGCCAGCAGCCCACTCCGGACTAGCGGGGAACGGTACAATGAGCAGTTCTTC. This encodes CASSPLRTSGERYNEQFF.

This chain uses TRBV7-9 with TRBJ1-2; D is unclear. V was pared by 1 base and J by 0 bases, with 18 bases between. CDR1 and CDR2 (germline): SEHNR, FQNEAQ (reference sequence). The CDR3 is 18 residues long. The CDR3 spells CASSLGSGELVSNYGYTF. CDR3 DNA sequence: TGTGCCAGCAGCTTAGGTAGCGGAGAGCTTGTCTCTAACTATGGCTACACCTTC.

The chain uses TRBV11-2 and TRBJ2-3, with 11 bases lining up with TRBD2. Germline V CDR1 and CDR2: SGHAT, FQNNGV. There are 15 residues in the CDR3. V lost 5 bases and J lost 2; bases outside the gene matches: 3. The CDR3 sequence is CASSRTSGFTDTQYF. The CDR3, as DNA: TGTGCCAGCAGCCGGACTAGCGGGTTCACAGATACGCAGTATTTT.

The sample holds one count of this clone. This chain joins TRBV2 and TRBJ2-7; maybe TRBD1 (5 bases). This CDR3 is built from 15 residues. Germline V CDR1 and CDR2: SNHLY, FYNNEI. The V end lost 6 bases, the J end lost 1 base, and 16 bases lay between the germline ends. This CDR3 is CASRPDTYFSYEQYF. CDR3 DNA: TGTGCCAGCAGACCGGACACTTATTTTTCCTACGAGCAGTACTTC. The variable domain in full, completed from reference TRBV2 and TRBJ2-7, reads EPEVTQTPSHQVTQMGQEVILRCVPISNHLYFYWYRQILGQKVEFLVSFYNNEISEKSEIFDDQFSVERPDGSNFTLKIRSTKLEDSAMYFCASRPDTYFSYEQYFGPGTRLTVT.

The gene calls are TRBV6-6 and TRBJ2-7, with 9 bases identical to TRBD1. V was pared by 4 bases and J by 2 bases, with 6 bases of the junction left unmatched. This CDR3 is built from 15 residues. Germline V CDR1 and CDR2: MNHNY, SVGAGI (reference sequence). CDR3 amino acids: CASSSGQGPTYEQYF. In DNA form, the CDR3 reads TGTGCCAGCAGTTCGGGACAGGGCCCAACCTACGAGCAGTACTTC.

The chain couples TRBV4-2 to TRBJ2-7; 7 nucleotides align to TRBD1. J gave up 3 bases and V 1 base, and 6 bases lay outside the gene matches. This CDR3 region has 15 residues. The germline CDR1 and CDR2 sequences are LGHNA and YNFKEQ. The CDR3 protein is CASSQGTGTDYEQYF. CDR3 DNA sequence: TGTGCCAGCAGCCAAGGGACAGGAACAGACTACGAGCAGTACTTC.

The CDR3 DNA sequence: TGTGCCAGCAGCGACCCACAGGGATTGGCCTACAATGAGCAGTTCTTC. Its protein is CASSDPQGLAYNEQFF. The chain employs TRBV25-1 and TRBJ2-1, with D tentatively TRBD1 (6 bases). The CDR3 is 16 residues long. Trimming cost V 6 bases and J 2 bases, with 17 bases left between them. From germline, CDR1 is MGHDK and CDR2 SYGVNS.

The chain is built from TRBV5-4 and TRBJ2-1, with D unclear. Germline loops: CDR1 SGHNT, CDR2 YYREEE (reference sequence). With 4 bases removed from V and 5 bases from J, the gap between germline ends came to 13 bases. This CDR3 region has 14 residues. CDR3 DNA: TGTGCCAGCAGCCCGAGGATTACGGACAATGAGCAGTTCTTC. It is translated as CASSPRITDNEQFF.

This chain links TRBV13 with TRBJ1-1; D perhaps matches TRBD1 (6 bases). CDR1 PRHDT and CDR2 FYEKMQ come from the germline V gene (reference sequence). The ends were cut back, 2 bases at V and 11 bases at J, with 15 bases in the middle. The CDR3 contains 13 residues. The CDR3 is CASSLLQGSWAFF. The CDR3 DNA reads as TGTGCCAGCAGCTTACTACAGGGCTCGTGGGCTTTCTTT. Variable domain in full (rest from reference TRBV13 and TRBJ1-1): AAGVIQSPRHLIKEKRETATLKCYPIPRHDTVYWYQQGPGQDPQFLISFYEKMQSDKGSIPDRFSAQQFSDYHSELNMSSLELGDSALYFCASSLLQGSWAFFGQGTRLTVV.

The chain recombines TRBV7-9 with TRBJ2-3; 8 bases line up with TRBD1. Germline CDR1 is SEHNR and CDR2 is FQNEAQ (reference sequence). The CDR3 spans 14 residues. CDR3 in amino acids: CATSGQGISDTQYF. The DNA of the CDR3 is TGTGCTACTTCTGGACAGGGAATCTCAGATACGCAGTATTTT.

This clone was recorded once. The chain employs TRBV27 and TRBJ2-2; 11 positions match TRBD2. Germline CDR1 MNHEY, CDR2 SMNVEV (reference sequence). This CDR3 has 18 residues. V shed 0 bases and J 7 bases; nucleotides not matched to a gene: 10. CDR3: CASSLSPPGTSGVGELFF. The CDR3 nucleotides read TGTGCCAGCAGTTTATCGCCCCCCGGGACTAGCGGTGTCGGGGAGCTGTTTTTT.

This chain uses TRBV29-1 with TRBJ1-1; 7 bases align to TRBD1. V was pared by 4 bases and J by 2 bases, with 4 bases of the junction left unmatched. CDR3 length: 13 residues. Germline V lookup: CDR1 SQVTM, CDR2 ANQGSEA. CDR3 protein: CSVGDRLNTEAFF. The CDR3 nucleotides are TGCAGCGTTGGGGACAGACTCAACACTGAAGCTTTCTTT.

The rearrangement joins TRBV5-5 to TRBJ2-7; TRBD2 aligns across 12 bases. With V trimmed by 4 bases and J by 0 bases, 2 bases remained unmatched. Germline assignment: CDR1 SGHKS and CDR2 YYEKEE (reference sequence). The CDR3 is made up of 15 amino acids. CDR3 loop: CASSLTSGSSYEQYF. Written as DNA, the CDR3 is TGTGCCAGCAGCCTGACTAGCGGGAGCTCCTACGAGCAGTACTTC.